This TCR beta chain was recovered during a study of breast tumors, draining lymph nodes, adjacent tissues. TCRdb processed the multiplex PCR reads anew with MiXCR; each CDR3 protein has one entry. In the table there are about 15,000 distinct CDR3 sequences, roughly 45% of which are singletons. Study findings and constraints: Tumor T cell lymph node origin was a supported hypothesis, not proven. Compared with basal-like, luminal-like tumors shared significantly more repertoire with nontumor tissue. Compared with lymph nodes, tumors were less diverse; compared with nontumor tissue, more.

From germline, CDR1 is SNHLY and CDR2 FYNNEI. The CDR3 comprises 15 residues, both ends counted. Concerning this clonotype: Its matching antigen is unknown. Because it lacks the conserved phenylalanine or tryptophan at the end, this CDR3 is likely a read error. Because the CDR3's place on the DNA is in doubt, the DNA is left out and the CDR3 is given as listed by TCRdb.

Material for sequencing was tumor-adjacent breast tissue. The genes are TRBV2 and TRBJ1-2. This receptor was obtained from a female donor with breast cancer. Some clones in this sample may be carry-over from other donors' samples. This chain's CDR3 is CASSEIIGTNYGYAP.